Presented here are 21 T cell receptor beta chains from one specimen sequenced in a study of HIV-infected patients and healthy controls. No cell fractionation was done, so the repertoire covers all unsorted peripheral blood T cells. Reverse transcription used about 500 ng RNA and constant-region primers for alpha and beta. Alpha and beta chain libraries were made separately by chain-specific third strand synthesis with multiplexing indices. From the 5' RACE reads, TCRdb called clonotypes with MiXCR, one entry per CDR3 protein. Counted here are approximately 9,400 distinct CDR3 sequences, over 7% occurring once; the ten biggest clones make up more than 5%. The sequenced sample consisted of blood. The receptors stem from an adult in good health.

This clonotype showed up many times. V gene TRBV6-1 combines with J gene TRBJ1-3; the D is unclear. Per the germline V gene, CDR1 is MNHNS and CDR2 is SASEGT. Trimming removed 4 bases at V and 4 bases at J, with 5 bases between. The CDR3 runs 12 residues. The CDR3 bases are TGTGCCAGCAGTGTGGGAGGAAACACCATATATTTT. Amino acid sequence: CASSVGGNTIYF.

This clonotype was counted at least ten times. V and J are TRBV29-1 and TRBJ1-2; D is uncertain. The CDR3 spans 12 residues. CDR1 is SQVTM and CDR2 is ANQGSEA in the germline V gene. Trimming removed 4 bases at V and 13 bases at J, with 19 bases between. The CDR3 bases are TGCAGCGTTGGAACAGCGCTGGCGGAGCTCACCTTC. It translates to CSVGTALAELTF.

This clonotype was seen many times. The rearrangement links TRBV12-3 or TRBV12-4 to TRBJ2-3, with 7 bases aligning to TRBD2. The CDR3 totals 16 residues. V gave up 3 bases and J gave up 6 bases; unmatched junction bases: 12. The CDR3 sequence is CASSFNPSGGVDTQYF. CDR3 nucleotides: TGTGCCAGCAGTTTTAATCCTAGCGGAGGGGTGGATACGCAGTATTTT.

This clonotype was found many times. The rearrangement joins TRBV9 to TRBJ1-2; D not resolved. The CDR3 has 13 amino acids. Deletions cut 0 bases from V and 5 bases from J, with 8 bases between. Germline V CDR1 and CDR2: SGDLS, YYNGEE. This CDR3 reads CASSVAAGYGYTF. CDR3 sequence (DNA): TGTGCCAGCAGCGTAGCGGCAGGATATGGCTACACCTTC.

In this sample, this clonotype turned up a few times. This chain links TRBV12-3 or TRBV12-4 with TRBJ2-3, with a tentative D call TRBD1 (6 bases). Trimming took 4 bases from V and 2 from J, leaving 13 bases between them. This CDR3 contains 15 residues. CDR3 nucleotides: TGTGCCAGCAGTTGGCCCAGGGGCGACACAGATACGCAGTATTTT. Translated, it gives CASSWPRGDTDTQYF.

The rearrangement uses TRBV5-1 and TRBJ2-7, with D perhaps being TRBD1 or TRBD2 (6 bases each). Germline V CDR1 and CDR2: SGHRS, YFSETQ. Trimming cost V 1 base and J 6 bases, with 20 bases left between them. This CDR3 is built from 16 residues. As DNA, the CDR3 is TGCGCCAGCAGCTTGAGTATCGGGGGAAAGGGGGTCGAGCAGTACTTC. Amino acids: CASSLSIGGKGVEQYF.

This clonotype qualifies as medium-sized (0.01 to 0.1%). CDR3 protein: CASSQGDRSTDTQYF. CDR3 coding DNA: TGTGCCAGCAGCCAGGGGGACAGAAGCACAGATACGCAGTATTTT. The chain couples TRBV4-2 to TRBJ2-3; 7 nucleotides match TRBD1. J was trimmed by 0 bases and V by 3 bases; bases with no gene match: 3. Per the germline V gene, CDR1 is LGHNA and CDR2 is YNFKEQ. CDR3 length equals 15 residues.

By frequency in the sample, this clonotype is medium-sized. The V call is TRBV7-2, the J call TRBJ2-3; D possibly corresponds to TRBD2 (5 bases). This CDR3 comprises 15 residues. V was cut by 3 bases and J by 1 base, with 11 bases left in between. Germline V CDR1 and CDR2: SGHTA, FQGNSA. As DNA, the CDR3 is TGTGCCAGCAGCTTGGAAGCGGCCCGCACAGATACGCAGTATTTT. Translating it yields CASSLEAARTDTQYF.

This clonotype was recorded at least ten times. This chain uses TRBV19 with TRBJ2-3; unclear D gene. Germline loops: CDR1 LNHDA, CDR2 SQIVND (reference sequence). The V gene lost 1 base and the J gene lost 5 bases, with 16 bases spanning the gap. The CDR3 sequence is 16 residues long. In DNA, the CDR3 is TGTGCCAGTAGTATAGGGGCGGCACTGTCTCGAGATACGCAGTATTTT. Its protein is CASSIGAALSRDTQYF.

Many counts were recorded for this clonotype. The chain uses TRBV28 and TRBJ2-7; D is uncertain. The V gene's germline CDR1 is MDHEN and CDR2 SYDVKM. Trimming stripped 5 bases from V and 1 base from J, with 9 bases between. This CDR3 comprises 13 residues. The CDR3 loop reads CASSLESSYEQYF. CDR3 DNA sequence: TGTGCCAGCAGTCTCGAAAGTTCCTACGAGCAGTACTTC.

At least ten counts were recorded for this clonotype. J is TRBJ2-1 and V is TRBV4-1; D may correspond to TRBD1 or TRBD2 (6 bases each). Between the trimmed V and J ends, which lost 0 bases and 7 bases, there was a span of 16 bases. There are 16 residues in the CDR3. Germline V gene data show CDR1 as MGHRA and CDR2 as YSYEKL. The CDR3 loop reads CASSQEGGPHKNEQFF. As DNA, the CDR3 is TGCGCCAGCAGCCAAGAAGGGGGGCCCCATAAAAATGAGCAGTTCTTC.

This clonotype was picked up many times. The gene calls are TRBV6-6 and TRBJ2-6; D may correspond to TRBD1 or TRBD2 (5 bases each). The V gene's germline CDR1 is MNHNY and CDR2 SVGAGI (reference sequence). Trimming took off 5 bases at V and 2 bases at J, with 16 bases between the two ends. CDR3 length equals 17 residues. The CDR3 region is CASSPPIRDPGANVLTF. CDR3 DNA: TGTGCCAGCAGTCCACCGATAAGGGACCCTGGGGCCAACGTCCTGACTTTC.

This clonotype rates as medium-sized. The rearrangement links TRBV20-1 to TRBJ2-3, with D perhaps TRBD1 (5 bases). Germline CDR1 reads DFQATT; CDR2 reads SNEGSKA (reference sequence). CDR3 length: 16 amino acids. The V gene lost 1 base and the J gene lost 2 bases, with 16 bases spanning the gap. The CDR3 reads CSARAIPGRDTDTQYF. CDR3 nucleotides: TGCAGTGCTAGAGCGATCCCAGGGCGAGACACAGATACGCAGTATTTT.

This clonotype counts as medium-sized (0.01 to 0.1%). The gene calls are TRBV3-1 and TRBJ2-2; 8 bases fit TRBD2. This CDR3 region has 16 residues. V shed 1 base and J 8 bases; nucleotides not matched to a gene: 9. Germline CDR1 reads LGHDT; CDR2 reads YNNKEL (reference sequence). CDR3: CASSQVVRGVDGELFF. The CDR3 nucleotides read TGTGCCAGCAGCCAAGTCGTGCGGGGGGTTGATGGGGAGCTGTTTTTT.

By sample share, this clonotype is medium-sized. V usage is TRBV12-3 or TRBV12-4 and J usage is TRBJ2-3; 9 bases are shared with TRBD2. Trimming took 0 bases from V and 6 from J; bases not matched to a gene: 1. The CDR3 covers 14 residues. CDR3 amino acids: CASSLAAGGDTQYF. The CDR3, as DNA: TGTGCCAGCAGTTTAGCGGCGGGGGGGGATACGCAGTATTTT.

This clonotype was counted ten times or more. In DNA form, the CDR3 reads TGTGCCAGCAGCCTCCGGGCCCAAAATGAGCAGTTCTTC. Its protein is CASSLRAQNEQFF. This chain links TRBV5-6 with TRBJ2-1, with D unclear. The V and J ends lost 4 bases and 7 bases respectively, with 12 bases between them. The germline gives CDR1 SGHDT, CDR2 YYEEEE. The CDR3 is 13 residues long.

This clonotype is judged medium-sized. This sequence joins TRBV19 and TRBJ2-3, with D possibly being TRBD1 or TRBD2 (5 bases each). The CDR3 is 15 amino acids. The germline gives CDR1 LNHDA, CDR2 SQIVND (reference sequence). Deletions cut 6 bases from V and 1 base from J, with 14 bases between. The CDR3 DNA reads as TGTGCCAGTAGCAGGGCGGCCGGGGGCACAGATACGCAGTATTTT. Its translation: CASSRAAGGTDTQYF. The complete variable domain, with remaining parts taken from reference TRBV19 and TRBJ2-3, reads DGGITQSPKYLFRKEGQNVTLSCEQNLNHDAMYWYRQDPGQGLRLIYYSQIVNDFQKGDIAEGYSVSREKKESFPLTVTSAQKNPTAFYLCASSRAAGGTDTQYFGPGTRLTVL.

By frequency in the sample, this clonotype is medium-sized. The chain is built from TRBV5-1 and TRBJ2-1; D possibly matches TRBD1 or TRBD2 (5 bases each). CDR1 SGHRS and CDR2 YFSETQ come from the germline V gene. There are 15 residues in the CDR3. Trimming took 4 bases from V and 3 from J, leaving 14 bases between them. The CDR3 region is CASSPLGENYNEQFF. CDR3 bases: TGCGCCAGCAGCCCTTTGGGGGAAAACTACAATGAGCAGTTCTTC.

The chain couples TRBV25-1 to TRBJ2-7; D call uncertain. Germline V lookup: CDR1 MGHDK, CDR2 SYGVNS. The CDR3 is 11 residues long. V was pared by 6 bases and J by 4 bases, with 7 bases between. This chain's CDR3 is CASRKRYEQYF. The DNA for the CDR3 is TGTGCCAGCAGGAAGAGGTACGAGCAGTACTTC.

The chain joins TRBV6-6 to TRBJ2-2; the match to TRBD1 covers 9 bases. Germline V gene lookup returns CDR1 MNHNY and CDR2 SVGAGI (reference sequence). V lost 7 bases and J lost 6; bases outside the gene matches: 12. The CDR3 loop spans 16 amino acids. The CDR3 reads CASKSRDRVTPGELFF. CDR3 nucleotides: TGTGCCAGCAAATCCCGGGACAGGGTTACCCCCGGGGAGCTGTTTTTT.

This clonotype was seen repeatedly, ten times or more. The rearrangement joins TRBV2 to TRBJ2-3, with D unclear. V was trimmed by 6 bases and J by 2 bases, leaving 3 bases between them. This CDR3 contains 11 residues. Germline V gene data show CDR1 as SNHLY and CDR2 as FYNNEI. The CDR3, as DNA: TGTGCCAGCAGGCTCACAGATACGCAGTATTTT. Its protein is CASRLTDTQYF. The full variable domain, in which reference TRBV2 and TRBJ2-3 provide the parts outside the CDR3, is EPEVTQTPSHQVTQMGQEVILRCVPISNHLYFYWYRQILGQKVEFLVSFYNNEISEKSEIFDDQFSVERPDGSNFTLKIRSTKLEDSAMYFCASRLTDTQYFGPGTRLTVL.